This record looks at one TCR beta chain sequence and its context. The antigen is undetermined. CDR3 length equals 15 residues. The entry originates in a study of monozygotic twins with inflammatory bowel disease. Findings and caveats of the study: It was not supported that a single strong signal or clonotype was associated with IBD.

Researchers used around 3,400 ng of total RNA for each TCR library. With the 5' RACE reads reprocessed, TCRdb shows one record per CDR3 protein and no DNA. This sample's table reports approximately 380,000 distinct CDR3 sequences. The sample was blood. The J gene is TRBJ1-6, the V gene TRBV12-3 or TRBV12-4; TCRdb's assignment of TRBD1 cannot be checked, as there is no DNA. The sequence derives from a human donor with ulcerative colitis or Crohn's disease, or a healthy co-twin of an affected twin (not recorded which). CDR3 region: CASSSSGVGMSHLHF.